The entry below describes one T cell receptor (beta chain). In the original workflow: Reference gene primer amplification in the assay estimated nucleated cell counts. The assay was immunoSEQ multiplex PCR, and TCRdb's table has in-frame clones only and misses some. V and J calls plus clone size are reproduced from that table; the DNA served to infer D and trimming. The sample includes about 25,000 clones, roughly 84% of them seen just once. The sample belongs to a study of blood T cell repertoires in COVID-19. Across the whole study: Samples representing acute and convalescent COVID-19 were sourced from the United States, Italy and Spain. From T cells, B-cell-depleted T cells, or PBMCs came the material, which was cDNA or gDNA.

CDR1 and CDR2 (germline): SEHNR, FQNEAQ (reference sequence). The CDR3 length is 16 residues. Trimming cost V 1 base and J 3 bases, with 10 bases left between them. The V and J genes are TRBV7-9 and TRBJ1-6; D is possibly TRBD1 (6 bases). This clonotype was obtained from a man aged 50 to 60 with active COVID-19. Sequencing was carried out using peripheral blood. CDR3 nucleotide sequence: TGTGCCAGCAGCTTAGGCCAGGGGTTCTATAATTCACCCCTCCACTTT. Protein sequence: CASSLGQGFYNSPLHF.